Below are 18 T cell receptor beta chains sequenced from a single sample in a study of cytomegalovirus exposure and HLA in healthy donors. Researchers ran the PCR with 60 Vbeta and 13 Jbeta primers. Assay used: immunoSEQ multiplex PCR; TCRdb lists only in-frame clones, some missing. Of more than 150,000 clones listed, roughly 74% are singletons. Sequenced material: PBMCs. The receptor source for this set is a woman aged 25-40 years in good health and CMV-seropositive.

The gene calls are TRBV18 and TRBJ1-1, with D perhaps TRBD1 (6 bases). The CDR3 spans 16 residues. V lost 0 bases and J lost 3, with 14 bases in between. Germline V gene sequence: CDR1 KGHSH, CDR2 LQKENI. CDR3 in amino acids: CASSPPNRQADTEAFF. CDR3 DNA sequence: TGTGCCAGCTCACCACCGAACCGACAGGCGGACACTGAAGCTTTCTTT.

For the CDR3, the DNA is TGTGCCAGCAGCCTTTTGACAGGAATAACCGGGGAGCTGTTTTTT. Translated: CASSLLTGITGELFF. The chain joins TRBV7-9 to TRBJ2-2; perhaps TRBD1 as D (6 bases). V was shortened by 5 bases and J by 5 bases, with 15 bases between the two germline ends. From germline, CDR1 is SEHNR and CDR2 FQNEAQ (reference sequence). This CDR3 contains 15 residues. The full variable domain, completed using reference TRBV7-9 and TRBJ2-2, is DTGVSQNPRHKITKRGQNVTFRCDPISEHNRLYWYRQTLGQGPEFLTYFQNEAQLEKSRLLSDRFSAERPKGSFSTLEIQRTEQGDSAMYLCASSLLTGITGELFFGEGSRLTVL.

The genes are TRBV28 and TRBJ1-4; 7 positions agree with TRBD1. The CDR3 runs 13 residues. Trimming cost V 11 bases and J 5 bases; bases outside gene matches: 8. Germline CDR1 reads MDHEN; CDR2 reads SYDVKM. CDR3 residues: CAVNRGENEKLFF. As DNA, the CDR3 is TGTGCCGTTAACAGGGGTGAGAATGAAAAACTGTTTTTT.

On this clone: A junction boundary mismatches the germline segment, possibly from a read error. The rearrangement joins TRBV7-7 to TRBJ2-3; 7 bases line up with TRBD2. The CDR3 is 13 residues long. Germline CDR1 is SSHAT and CDR2 is FNYEAQ (reference sequence). The CDR3 spells CASSLVGGGTQYF. The CDR3 bases are TGTGCTAGCAGCTTAGTCGGCGGGGGTACGCAGTATTTT.

This chain joins TRBV7-9 and TRBJ1-6, with D unclear. V was trimmed by 5 bases and J by 0 bases, leaving 8 bases between them. CDR3 size: 15 residues. Germline lookup yields CDR1 SEHNR and CDR2 FQNEAQ (reference sequence). The chain's CDR3 is CASSTRSSYNSPLHF. The CDR3 DNA reads as TGTGCCAGCAGCACGCGGAGCTCCTATAATTCACCCCTCCACTTT.

Comment on this clone: Different DNA sequences within this sample yield the same CDR3. The J gene is TRBJ1-5, the V gene TRBV18; D remains unclear. Germline V gene sequence: CDR1 KGHSH, CDR2 LQKENI. V gave up 3 bases and J gave up 5 bases, with 8 bases separating them. This CDR3 is built from 13 residues. CDR3 sequence (DNA): TGTGCCAGCTCACCTCAAGGAGATCAGCCCCAGCATTTT. Translating gives CASSPQGDQPQHF. The variable domain in full, with the rest retrieved from reference TRBV18 and TRBJ1-5, is NAGVMQNPRHLVRRRGQEARLRCSPMKGHSHVYWYRQLPEEGLKFMVYLQKENIIDESGMPKERFSAEFPKEGPSILRIQQVVRGDSAAYFCASSPQGDQPQHFGDGTRLSIL.

The V call is TRBV28, the J call TRBJ1-5; 7 bases agree with TRBD1. CDR1 and CDR2 from the germline V gene are MDHEN and SYDVKM. With V trimmed by 7 bases and J by 7 bases, 13 bases remained unmatched. The CDR3 is 15 residues long. CDR3 protein: CASTPYTGEGQPQHF. CDR3 bases: TGTGCCAGCACCCCTTATACAGGGGAAGGACAGCCCCAGCATTTT.

This clone came up a few times. This sequence joins TRBV9 and TRBJ2-1, with D tentatively TRBD1 (6 bases). Deletions cut 2 bases from V and 4 bases from J, with 10 bases between. This CDR3 spans 14 amino acids. CDR1 is SGDLS, CDR2 YYNGEE, per germline. Here the CDR3 reads CASSVWDTYNEQFF. Here the CDR3 DNA reads TGTGCCAGCAGCGTGTGGGACACGTACAATGAGCAGTTCTTC.

The chain joins TRBV2 to TRBJ2-3; 11 bases line up with TRBD2. Looked up from germline, CDR1 is SNHLY and CDR2 is FYNNEI. J lost 1 base, V lost 4 bases, and 1 base had no gene match. This CDR3 has 15 amino acids. The CDR3: CASSATSGGTDTQYF. CDR3 nucleotides: TGTGCCAGCAGTGCGACTAGCGGGGGCACAGATACGCAGTATTTT.

This chain connects TRBV6-1 to TRBJ1-4, with D tentatively TRBD1 (6 bases). V was shortened by 0 bases and J by 6 bases, with 8 bases between the two germline ends. The CDR3 extends over 14 amino acids. The germline CDR1 and CDR2 sequences are MNHNS and SASEGT. The CDR3 nucleotides are TGTGCCAGCAGTGAAGCAAGGACAGATGAAAAACTGTTTTTT. Its translation is CASSEARTDEKLFF.

The chain links TRBV4-2 to TRBJ2-5; 14 bases map to TRBD2. Germline CDR1 reads LGHNA; CDR2 reads YNFKEQ. CDR3 length: 17 residues. Trimming cost V 5 bases and J 1 base; bases outside gene matches: 6. The CDR3 region has the DNA TGTGCCAGCAGCGAGGGACTAGCGGGGGCGGCCCAAGAGACCCAGTACTTC. This gives the protein CASSEGLAGAAQETQYF.

J is TRBJ1-6 and V is TRBV19, with 9 nucleotides matching TRBD1. V trimming: 3 bases; J trimming: 9 bases; junction bases outside the gene matches: 9. This CDR3 contains 16 residues. The germline gives CDR1 LNHDA, CDR2 SQIVND (reference sequence). CDR3 amino acids: CASSMVAGQGGSPLHF. The CDR3 DNA sequence: TGTGCCAGTAGTATGGTGGCGGGACAGGGTGGTTCACCCCTCCACTTT.

The rearrangement uses TRBV2 and TRBJ1-2; 7 nucleotides agree with TRBD1. CDR1 and CDR2 from the germline V gene are SNHLY and FYNNEI. Trimming took 6 bases from V and 0 from J; bases not matched to a gene: 7. This CDR3 is 15 amino acids long. The CDR3 nucleotides are TGTGCCAGCAGCCAGGGGGTTCCTACTAACTATGGCTACACCTTC. Translating it yields CASSQGVPTNYGYTF. Full variable domain (remainder filled in from reference TRBV2 and TRBJ1-2): EPEVTQTPSHQVTQMGQEVILRCVPISNHLYFYWYRQILGQKVEFLVSFYNNEISEKSEIFDDQFSVERPDGSNFTLKIRSTKLEDSAMYFCASSQGVPTNYGYTFGSGTRLTVV.

In the case of this clone: This specimen includes other DNA sequences encoding the same CDR3. The chain has TRBV27 and TRBJ1-1; unclear D gene. This CDR3 spans 13 amino acids. Germline CDR1 reads MNHEY; CDR2 reads SMNVEV (reference sequence). V was cut by 6 bases and J by 2 bases, with 10 bases left in between. Written as DNA, the CDR3 is TGTGCCAGCAGCCCCAGACAAAACACTGAAGCTTTCTTT. This translates into CASSPRQNTEAFF.

The chain recombines TRBV19 with TRBJ1-1; TRBD1 agrees at 7 bases. The trim removed 5 bases at V and 8 bases at J, leaving 11 bases unmatched. The CDR3 covers 14 residues. Germline CDR1 LNHDA, CDR2 SQIVND (reference sequence). Here the CDR3 reads CASSSYAQGNEAFF. Here the CDR3 DNA reads TGTGCCAGTAGTTCCTACGCACAGGGGAACGAAGCTTTCTTT.

The V and J genes are TRBV9 and TRBJ1-4; D call uncertain. From germline, CDR1 is SGDLS and CDR2 YYNGEE. Trimming took off 2 bases at V and 3 bases at J, with 5 bases between the two ends. The CDR3 spans 13 residues. For the CDR3, the DNA is TGTGCCAGCAGCGTCAATCCTAATGAAAAACTGTTTTTT. This codes for CASSVNPNEKLFF.

V is TRBV19 and J is TRBJ2-7; D is possibly TRBD1 (6 bases). Trimming took off 6 bases at V and 9 bases at J, with 21 bases between the two ends. CDR3 size: 14 residues. Germline V gene lookup returns CDR1 LNHDA and CDR2 SQIVND (reference sequence). The CDR3 DNA reads as TGTGCCAGTAGCCGGGACAAGATCCTAACCGGGCAGTACTTC. Its protein product is CASSRDKILTGQYF.

This clone was recorded a few times. The chain combines TRBV11-1 with TRBJ1-5, with D perhaps TRBD1 (6 bases). V lost 5 bases, J lost 5 bases, and 13 bases lay in between. Germline CDR1 is SGHAT and CDR2 is FQDESV (reference sequence). The CDR3 loop spans 14 amino acids. This CDR3 reads CASSHQGSHQPQHF. The CDR3, as DNA: TGTGCCAGCAGCCACCAGGGGAGTCATCAGCCCCAGCATTTT.